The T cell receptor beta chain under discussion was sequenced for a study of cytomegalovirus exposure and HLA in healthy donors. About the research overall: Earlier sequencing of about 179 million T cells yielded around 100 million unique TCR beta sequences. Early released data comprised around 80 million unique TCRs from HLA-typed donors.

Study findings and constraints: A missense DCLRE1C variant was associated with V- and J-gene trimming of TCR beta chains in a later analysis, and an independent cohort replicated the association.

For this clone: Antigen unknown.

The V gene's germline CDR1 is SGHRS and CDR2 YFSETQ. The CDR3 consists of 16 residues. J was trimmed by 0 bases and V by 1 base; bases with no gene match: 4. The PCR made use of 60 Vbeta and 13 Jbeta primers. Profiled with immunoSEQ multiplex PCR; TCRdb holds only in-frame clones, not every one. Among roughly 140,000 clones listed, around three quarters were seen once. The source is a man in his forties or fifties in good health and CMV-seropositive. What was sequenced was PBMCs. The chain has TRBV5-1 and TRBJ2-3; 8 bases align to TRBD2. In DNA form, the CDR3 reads TGCGCCAGCAGCTTGTCGGCTAGCGGGAGCACAGATACGCAGTATTTT. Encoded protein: CASSLSASGSTDTQYF.